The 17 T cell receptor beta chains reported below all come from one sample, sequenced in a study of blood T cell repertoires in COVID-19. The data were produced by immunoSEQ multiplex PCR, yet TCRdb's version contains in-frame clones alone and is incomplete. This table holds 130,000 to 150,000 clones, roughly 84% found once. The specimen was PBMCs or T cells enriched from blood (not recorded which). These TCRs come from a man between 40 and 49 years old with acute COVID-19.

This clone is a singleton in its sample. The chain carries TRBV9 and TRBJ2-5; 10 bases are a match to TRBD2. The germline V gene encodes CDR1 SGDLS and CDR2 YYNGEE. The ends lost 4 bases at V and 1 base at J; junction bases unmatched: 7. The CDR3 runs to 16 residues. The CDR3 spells CASSLDSGGPQETQYF. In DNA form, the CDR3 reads TGTGCCAGCAGCCTCGATAGCGGGGGGCCCCAAGAGACCCAGTACTTC.

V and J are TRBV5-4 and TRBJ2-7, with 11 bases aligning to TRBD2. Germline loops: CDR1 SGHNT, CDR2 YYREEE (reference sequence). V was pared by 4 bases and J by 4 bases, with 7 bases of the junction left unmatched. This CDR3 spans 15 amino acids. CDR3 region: CASSPKTSGTYEQYF. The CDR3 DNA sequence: TGTGCCAGCAGCCCGAAGACTAGCGGGACATACGAGCAGTACTTC.

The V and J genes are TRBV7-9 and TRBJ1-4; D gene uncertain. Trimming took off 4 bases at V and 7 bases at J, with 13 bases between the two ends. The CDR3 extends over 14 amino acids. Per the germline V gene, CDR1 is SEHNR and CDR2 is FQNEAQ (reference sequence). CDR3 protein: CASSSQSLLEKLFF. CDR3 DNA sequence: TGTGCCAGCAGCTCACAGTCTTTACTTGAAAAACTGTTTTTT.

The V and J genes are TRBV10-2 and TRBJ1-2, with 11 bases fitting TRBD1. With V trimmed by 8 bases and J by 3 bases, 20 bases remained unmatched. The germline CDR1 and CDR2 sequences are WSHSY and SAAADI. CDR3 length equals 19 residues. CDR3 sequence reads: CASGRGWTGGAKGDYGYTF. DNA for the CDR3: TGCGCCAGCGGAAGAGGATGGACAGGGGGCGCAAAAGGCGACTATGGCTACACCTTC.

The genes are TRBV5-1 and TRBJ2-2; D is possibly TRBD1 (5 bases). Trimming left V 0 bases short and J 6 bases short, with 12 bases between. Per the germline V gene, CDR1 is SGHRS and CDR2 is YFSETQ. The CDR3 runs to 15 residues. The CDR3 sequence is CASSLEGVQAGELFF. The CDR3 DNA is TGCGCCAGCAGCTTGGAAGGGGTTCAGGCCGGGGAGCTGTTTTTT.

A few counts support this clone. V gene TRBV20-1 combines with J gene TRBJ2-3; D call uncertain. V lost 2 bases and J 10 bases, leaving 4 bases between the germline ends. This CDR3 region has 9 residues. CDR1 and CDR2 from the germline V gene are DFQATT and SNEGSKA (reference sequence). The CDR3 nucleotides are TGCAGTGCTAGACGGGCGCAGTATTTT. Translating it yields CSARRAQYF.

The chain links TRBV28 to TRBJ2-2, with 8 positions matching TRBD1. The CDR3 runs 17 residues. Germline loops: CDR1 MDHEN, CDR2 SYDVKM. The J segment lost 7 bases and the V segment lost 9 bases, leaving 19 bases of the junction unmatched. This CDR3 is CASRDRNNKRGIGELFF. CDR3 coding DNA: TGTGCCAGTAGGGACAGGAACAATAAAAGGGGGATCGGGGAGCTGTTTTTT.

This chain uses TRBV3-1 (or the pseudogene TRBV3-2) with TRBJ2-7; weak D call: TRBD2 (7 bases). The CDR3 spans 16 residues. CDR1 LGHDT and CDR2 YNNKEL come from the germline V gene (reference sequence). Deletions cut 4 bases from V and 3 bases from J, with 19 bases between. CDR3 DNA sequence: TGTGCCAGCAGCCGAAGGTGGGGGAGGGGGGACTACGAGCAGTACTTC. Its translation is CASSRRWGRGDYEQYF.

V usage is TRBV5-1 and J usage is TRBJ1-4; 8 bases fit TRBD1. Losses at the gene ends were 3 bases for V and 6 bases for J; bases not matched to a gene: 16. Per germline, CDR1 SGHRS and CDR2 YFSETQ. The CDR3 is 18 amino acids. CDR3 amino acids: CASSSPQGAGESDEKLFF. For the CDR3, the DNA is TGCGCCAGCAGCTCCCCGCAGGGGGCGGGCGAGTCGGATGAAAAACTGTTTTTT.

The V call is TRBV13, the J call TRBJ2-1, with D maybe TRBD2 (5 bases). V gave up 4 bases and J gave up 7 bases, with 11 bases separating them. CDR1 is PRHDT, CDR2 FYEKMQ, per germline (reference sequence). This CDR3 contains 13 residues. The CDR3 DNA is TGTGCCAGCAGCTCCCTATTAGCGAATGAGCAGTTCTTC. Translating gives CASSSLLANEQFF. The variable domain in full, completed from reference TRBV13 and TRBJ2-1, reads AAGVIQSPRHLIKEKRETATLKCYPIPRHDTVYWYQQGPGQDPQFLISFYEKMQSDKGSIPDRFSAQQFSDYHSELNMSSLELGDSALYFCASSSLLANEQFFGPGTRLTVL.

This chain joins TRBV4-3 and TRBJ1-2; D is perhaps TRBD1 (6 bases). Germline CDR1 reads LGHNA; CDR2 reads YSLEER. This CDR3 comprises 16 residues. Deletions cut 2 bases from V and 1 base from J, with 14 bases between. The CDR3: CASSQSRTANNYGYTF. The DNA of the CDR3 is TGCGCCAGCAGCCAAAGCCGGACAGCGAATAACTATGGCTACACCTTC.

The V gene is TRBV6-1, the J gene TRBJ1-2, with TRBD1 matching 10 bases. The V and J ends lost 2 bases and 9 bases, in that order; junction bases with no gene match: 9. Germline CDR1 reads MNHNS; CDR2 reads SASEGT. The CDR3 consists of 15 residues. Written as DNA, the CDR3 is TGTGCCAGCAGTGAAAATCTAGGACAGGGGGTCAGCTACACCTTC. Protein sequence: CASSENLGQGVSYTF.

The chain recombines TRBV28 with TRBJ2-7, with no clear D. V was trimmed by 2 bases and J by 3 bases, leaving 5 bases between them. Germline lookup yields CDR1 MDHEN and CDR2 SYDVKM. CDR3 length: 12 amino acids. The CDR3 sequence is CASSLGGYEQYF. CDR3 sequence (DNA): TGTGCCAGCAGTTTAGGCGGCTACGAGCAGTACTTC.

The CDR3 sequence: CASSRSGLGTDTQYF. The CDR3, as DNA: TGTGCCAGCTCCAGATCGGGACTAGGCACAGATACGCAGTATTTT. This rearrangement joins TRBV11-2 to TRBJ2-3; 8 nucleotides agree with TRBD2. CDR3 size: 15 residues. The V segment lost 8 bases and the J segment 1 base; nucleotides outside the gene matches: 8. Germline values: CDR1 SGHAT, CDR2 FQNNGV.

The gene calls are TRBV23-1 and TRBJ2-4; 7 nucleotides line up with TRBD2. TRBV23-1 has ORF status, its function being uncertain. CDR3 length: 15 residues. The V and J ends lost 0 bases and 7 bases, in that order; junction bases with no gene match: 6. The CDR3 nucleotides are TGCGCCAGCAGTCAATCCCCGGCTAGCGGTAACATTCAGTACTTC. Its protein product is CASSQSPASGNIQYF.

For the CDR3, the DNA is TGTGCCAGCAGTTTCCTATCAGGGGGTCAGCCCCAGCATTTT. As protein: CASSFLSGGQPQHF. The chain combines TRBV27 with TRBJ1-5; 7 bases are shared with TRBD1. Germline loops: CDR1 MNHEY, CDR2 SMNVEV (reference sequence). CDR3 length equals 14 residues. The V gene end was trimmed by 3 bases and the J gene end by 6 bases; junction bases not matched to a gene: 5.

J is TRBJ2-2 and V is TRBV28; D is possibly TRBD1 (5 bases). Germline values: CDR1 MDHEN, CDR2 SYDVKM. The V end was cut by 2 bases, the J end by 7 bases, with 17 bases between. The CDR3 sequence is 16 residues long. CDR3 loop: CASSLRGTQGSGELFF. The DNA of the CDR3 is TGTGCCAGCAGTTTAAGGGGAACTCAGGGTAGCGGGGAGCTGTTTTTT.